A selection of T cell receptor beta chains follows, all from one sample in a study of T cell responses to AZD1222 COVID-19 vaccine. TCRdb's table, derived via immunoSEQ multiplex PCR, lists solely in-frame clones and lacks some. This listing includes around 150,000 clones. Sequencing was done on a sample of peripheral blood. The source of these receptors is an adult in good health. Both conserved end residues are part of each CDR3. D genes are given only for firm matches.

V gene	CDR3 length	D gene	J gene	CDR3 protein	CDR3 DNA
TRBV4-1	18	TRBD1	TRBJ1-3	CASSQDPGQLYSGNTIYF	TGCGCCAGCAGCCAAGATCCGGGACAGTTGTACTCTGGAAACACCATATATTTT
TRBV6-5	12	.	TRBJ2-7	CASSPSLYEQYF	TGTGCCAGCAGTCCAAGTCTCTACGAGCAGTACTTC
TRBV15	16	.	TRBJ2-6	CATSRGQVSGANVLTF	TGTGCCACCAGCAGAGGACAAGTTTCCGGGGCCAACGTCCTGACTTTC
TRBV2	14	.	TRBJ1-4	CASSLTGRVEKLFF	TGTGCCAGCAGCCTCACAGGGAGAGTGGAAAAACTGTTTTTT
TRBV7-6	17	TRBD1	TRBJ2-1	CASSPPPGQGPYNEQFF	TGTGCCAGCAGCCCCCCCCCGGGACAGGGGCCTTACAATGAGCAGTTCTTC
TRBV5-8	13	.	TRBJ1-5	CASSLRGYQPQHF	TGTGCCAGCAGCTTAAGGGGTTATCAGCCCCAGCATTTT
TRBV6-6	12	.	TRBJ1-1	CASSYRETEAFF	TGTGCCAGCAGTTACAGGGAAACTGAAGCTTTCTTT
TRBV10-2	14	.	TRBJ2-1	CASSVNGPFNEQFF	TGCGCCAGCAGTGTCAACGGACCCTTCAATGAGCAGTTCTTC
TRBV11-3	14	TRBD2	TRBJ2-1	CASSRGGADNEQFF	TGTGCCAGCAGCCGCGGGGGGGCTGACAATGAGCAGTTCTTC
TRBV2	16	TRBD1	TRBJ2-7	CASSEAWGTGSYEQYF	TGTGCCAGCAGTGAAGCGTGGGGGACAGGGAGCTACGAGCAGTACTTC
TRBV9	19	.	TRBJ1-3	CASSSPGAHTRYSGNTIYF	TGTGCCAGCAGCTCACCAGGGGCCCACACACGGTACTCTGGAAACACCATATATTTT
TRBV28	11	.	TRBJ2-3	CASSITDTQYF	TGTGCCAGCAGCATCACAGATACGCAGTATTTT
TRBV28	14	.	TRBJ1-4	CASMTGTPNEKLFF	TGTGCCAGCATGACCGGGACACCTAATGAAAAACTGTTTTTT
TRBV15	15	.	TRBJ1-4	CATSRDYGGWEKLFF	TGTGCCACCAGCAGAGATTATGGGGGCTGGGAAAAACTGTTTTTT
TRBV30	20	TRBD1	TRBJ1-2	CAWTPMPLGGQPDAEDGYTF	TGTGCCTGGACCCCCATGCCGCTCGGGGGACAGCCGGACGCAGAGGATGGCTACACCTTC
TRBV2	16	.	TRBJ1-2	CASSDSRKGSPLVYTF	TGTGCCAGCAGTGACAGCAGGAAAGGGAGCCCCTTAGTTTACACCTTC
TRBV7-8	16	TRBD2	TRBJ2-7	CASSLGSGGGAYEQYF	TGTGCCAGCAGCTTAGGATCTGGCGGGGGGGCTTACGAGCAGTACTTC
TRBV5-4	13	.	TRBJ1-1	CASSPTGRTEAFF	TGTGCCAGCAGCCCCACAGGGCGCACTGAAGCTTTCTTT
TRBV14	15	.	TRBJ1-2	CASSQDRQPNYGYTF	TGTGCCAGCAGCCAAGACCGACAACCTAACTATGGCTACACCTTC
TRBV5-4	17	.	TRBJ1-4	CASSLDGGGLSNEKLFF	TGTGCCAGCAGCTTGGACGGGGGGGGCCTCAGTAATGAAAAACTGTTTTTT
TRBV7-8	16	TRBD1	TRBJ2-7	CASSLRGQGSNYEQYF	TGTGCCAGCAGCCTCCGAGGACAGGGGAGTAACTACGAGCAGTACTTC
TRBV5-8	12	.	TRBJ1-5	CASSVGPQPQHF	TGTGCCAGCAGCGTGGGGCCTCAGCCCCAGCATTTT
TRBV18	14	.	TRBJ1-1	CASSPQGGNTEAFF	TGTGCCAGCTCACCACAGGGGGGAAACACTGAAGCTTTCTTT
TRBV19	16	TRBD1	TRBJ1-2	CASSTQTGSPDGGYTF	TGTGCCAGTAGTACGCAGACAGGGTCACCTGATGGAGGCTACACCTTC
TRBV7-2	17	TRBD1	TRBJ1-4	CASSLGRTGGANEKLFF	TGTGCCAGCAGCTTAGGACGGACAGGGGGTGCTAATGAAAAACTGTTTTTT
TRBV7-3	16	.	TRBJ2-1	CASSLWAGGSLNEQFF	TGTGCCAGCAGCTTATGGGCGGGCGGATCTCTAAATGAGCAGTTCTTC